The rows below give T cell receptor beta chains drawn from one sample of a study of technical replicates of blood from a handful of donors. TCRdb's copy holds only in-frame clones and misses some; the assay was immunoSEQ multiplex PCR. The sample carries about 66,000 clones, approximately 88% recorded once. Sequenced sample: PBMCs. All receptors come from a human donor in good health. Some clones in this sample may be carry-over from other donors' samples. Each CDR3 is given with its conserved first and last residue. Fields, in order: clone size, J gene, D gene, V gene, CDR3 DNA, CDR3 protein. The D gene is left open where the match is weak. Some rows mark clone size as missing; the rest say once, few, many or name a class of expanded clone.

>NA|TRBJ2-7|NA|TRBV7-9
TGTGCCAGCAGCCAGGGGGTTGGGAGGGAGCAGTACTTC
CASSQGVGREQYF
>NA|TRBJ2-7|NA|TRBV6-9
TGTGCCAGCAGTTATTCTAGGCCAGGGGCCCACGAGCAGTACTTC
CASSYSRPGAHEQYF
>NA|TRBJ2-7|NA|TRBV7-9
TGTGCCAGCAGCTTCTCAGGCGGGTGGGGAACCTACGAGCAGTACTTC
CASSFSGGWGTYEQYF
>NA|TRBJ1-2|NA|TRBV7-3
TGTGCCAGCAGTTTGGCGGGGCAAGCTAACTATGGCTACACCTTC
CASSLAGQANYGYTF
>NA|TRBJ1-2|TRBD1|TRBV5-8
TGTGCCAGCAGCCTCCCGGGACAGGGAAGGGTTGGCTACACCTTC
CASSLPGQGRVGYTF
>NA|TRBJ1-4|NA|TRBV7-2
TGTGCCAGCAGTCTAGGGGGGGCTAATGAAAAACTGTTTTTT
CASSLGGANEKLFF
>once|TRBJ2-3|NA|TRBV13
TGTGCCAGCAGCTGGCATGATACGCAGTATTTT
CASSWHDTQYF
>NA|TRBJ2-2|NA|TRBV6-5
TGTGCCAGCAGTTATTCAGTGAAGAACACCGGGGAGCTGTTTTTT
CASSYSVKNTGELFF
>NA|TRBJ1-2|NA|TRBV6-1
TGTGCCAGCAGTGATTGGGGGGGGCATGGCTACACCTTC
CASSDWGGHGYTF
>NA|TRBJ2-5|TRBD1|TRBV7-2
TGTGCCAGCAGCTTCACAGGGGGCGGCGAGACCCAGTACTTC
CASSFTGGGETQYF
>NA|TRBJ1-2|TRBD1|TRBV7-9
TGTGCCAGCAGCTTTCGAGGTGACAGGGACGGCTACACCTTC
CASSFRGDRDGYTF
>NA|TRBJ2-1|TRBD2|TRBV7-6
TGTGCCAGCAGCCCGAGCCCCCTAAGTAGGCTAGCGGTCGGGGAGCAGTTCTTC
CASSPSPLSRLAVGEQFF
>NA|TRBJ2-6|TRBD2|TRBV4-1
TGCGCCAGCAGCCAAGGACTAGCTCGTGGGGCCAACGTCCTGACTTTC
CASSQGLARGANVLTF
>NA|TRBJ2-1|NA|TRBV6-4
TGTGCCAGCAGTGAGTCAGGGGATAACGCTGAGCAGTTCTTC
CASSESGDNAEQFF
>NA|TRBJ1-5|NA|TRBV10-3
TGTGCCACACGAGGGACTGCGAATCAGCCCCAGCATTTT
CATRGTANQPQHF
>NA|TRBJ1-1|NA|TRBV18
TGTGCCAGCTCACCCGGCCCGGGGAACACTGAAGCTTTCTTT
CASSPGPGNTEAFF
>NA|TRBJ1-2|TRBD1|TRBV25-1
TGTGCCAGCAGTGAATACGACAGGGAAACCGGGGGCTATGGCTACACCTTC
CASSEYDRETGGYGYTF
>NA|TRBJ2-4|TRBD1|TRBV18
TGTGCCAGCTCACCACTGACCAGGGGGCATATTTGGGCCAAAAACATTCAGTACTTC
CASSPLTRGHIWAKNIQYF
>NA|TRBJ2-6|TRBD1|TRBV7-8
TGTGCCAGCAGCCTCCGGGACAGGGGGCTCTCTGGGGCCAACGTCCTGACTTTC
CASSLRDRGLSGANVLTF
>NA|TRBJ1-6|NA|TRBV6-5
TGTGCCAGCAGTTATAACAGGGTGCCAAATTCACCCCTCCACTTT
CASSYNRVPNSPLHF
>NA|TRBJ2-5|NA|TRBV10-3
TGTGCCATCAGCTCACAGGGAACCCAAGAGACCCAGTACTTC
CAISSQGTQETQYF
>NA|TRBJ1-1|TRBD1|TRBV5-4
TGTGCCAGCAGCCCCCGGGACAGGGACACTGAAGCTTTCTTT
CASSPRDRDTEAFF
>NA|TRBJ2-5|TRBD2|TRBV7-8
TGTGCCAGCAGCTCCCCCGGGACGCGGGAGCAAGAGACCCAGTACTTC
CASSSPGTREQETQYF
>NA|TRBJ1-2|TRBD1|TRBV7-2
TGTGCCAGCACCGGGACAGGGACCAGCTATGGCTACACCTTC
CASTGTGTSYGYTF
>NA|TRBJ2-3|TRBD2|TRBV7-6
TGTGCCAGCAGCTCATTGACTAGCCCCGATACGCAGTATTTT
CASSSLTSPDTQYF
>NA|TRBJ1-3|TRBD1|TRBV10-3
TGTGCCACAGGTGGGGACAGGGGGCCTGGAAACACCATATATTTT
CATGGDRGPGNTIYF
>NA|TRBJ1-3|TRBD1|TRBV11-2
TGTGCCAGCAGCTTAGGGAGGGGGCCTGGAAACACCATATATTTT
CASSLGRGPGNTIYF
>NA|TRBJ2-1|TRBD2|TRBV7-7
TGTGCCAGCAGCTTAGAGTTCCTAGCGGATTACAATGAGCAGTTCTTC
CASSLEFLADYNEQFF
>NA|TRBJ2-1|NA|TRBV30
TGTGCCTGGAGTCCGAGTATAGCAGAAGAGCAGTTCTTC
CAWSPSIAEEQFF
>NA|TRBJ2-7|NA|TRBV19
TGTGCCAGTAGTAACTCAGGGTTCGACGAGCAGTACTTC
CASSNSGFDEQYF
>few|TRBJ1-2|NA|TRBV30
TGTGCCTGGAGTGAGAGACAGAGTAACTATGGCTACACCTTC
CAWSERQSNYGYTF
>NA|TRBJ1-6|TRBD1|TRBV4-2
TGTGCCAGCAGCCGGACGACCGGGACAGGGTTTTCACCCCTCCACTTT
CASSRTTGTGFSPLHF
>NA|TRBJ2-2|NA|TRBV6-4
TGTGCCAGCAGTGGCCAGGTGAACACCGGGGAGCTGTTTTTT
CASSGQVNTGELFF
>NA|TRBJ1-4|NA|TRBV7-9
TGTGCCAGCAGCTTACGAGAGGAAAAACTGTTTTTT
CASSLREEKLFF
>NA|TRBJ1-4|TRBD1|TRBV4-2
TGTGCCAGCAGCCAAACAACAGGGGGCTATGAAAAACTGTTTTTT
CASSQTTGGYEKLFF
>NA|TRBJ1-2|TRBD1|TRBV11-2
TGTGCCAGCAGCCGGGACAGTGCCTATGGCTACACCTTC
CASSRDSAYGYTF
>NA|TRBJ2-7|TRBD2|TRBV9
TGTGCCAGCAGCAGGGCGGCTAGCGGGGTCTACGAGCAGTACTTC
CASSRAASGVYEQYF
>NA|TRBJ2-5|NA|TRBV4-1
TGCGCCAGCAGCCAAGTGGCGGGGGCGGAGACCCAGTACTTC
CASSQVAGAETQYF
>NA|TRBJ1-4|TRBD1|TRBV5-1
TGCGCCAGCAGCAGGACAGGGGCCTGGGATGAAAAACTGTTTTTT
CASSRTGAWDEKLFF
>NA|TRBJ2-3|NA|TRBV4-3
TGCGCCAGCAGCCTGGAGGGAACTAGGCCCACAGATACGCAGTATTTT
CASSLEGTRPTDTQYF
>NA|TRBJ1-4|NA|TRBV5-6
TGTGCCAGCAGCGTCCGTGGGACACTGACCGAAAAACTGTTTTTT
CASSVRGTLTEKLFF
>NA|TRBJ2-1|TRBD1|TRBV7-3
TGTGCCAGCAGCTCCGGGGACAGGGTTTTGAGTGAGCAGTTCTTC
CASSSGDRVLSEQFF
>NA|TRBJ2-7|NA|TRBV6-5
TGTGCCAGCAGTAGCAACCCGACAGCTCAGCAGTACTTC
CASSSNPTAQQYF
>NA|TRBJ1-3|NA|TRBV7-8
TGTGCCAGCAGCTTGTTTACGGTTGCTGGAAACACCATATATTTT
CASSLFTVAGNTIYF
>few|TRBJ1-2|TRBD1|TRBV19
TGTGCCAGTAAGGACAGGCCCTTTAGCGGCTACACCTTC
CASKDRPFSGYTF
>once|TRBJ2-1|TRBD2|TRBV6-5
TGTGCCAGCAGTTACTCAATGCTAGCGGGGTTAAATGAGCAGTTCTTC
CASSYSMLAGLNEQFF
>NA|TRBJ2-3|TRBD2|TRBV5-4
TGTGCCAGCAGCTTGACTAGCGGGGGCACAGATACGCAGTATTTT
CASSLTSGGTDTQYF
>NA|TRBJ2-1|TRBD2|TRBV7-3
TGTGCCAGCAGCTCGCGGACTAGCGGAGCCTTCAATGAGCAGTTCTTC
CASSSRTSGAFNEQFF
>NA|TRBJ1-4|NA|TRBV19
TGTGCCAGTAGTACACCCGCGGCTAATGAAAAACTGTTTTTT
CASSTPAANEKLFF
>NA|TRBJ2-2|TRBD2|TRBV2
TGTGCCAGCGGAACAACAGCGGGGGCCCACACCGGGGAGCTGTTTTTT
CASGTTAGAHTGELFF
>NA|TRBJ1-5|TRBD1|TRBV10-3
TGTGCCATCGGGACAGATAGCAATCAGCCCCAGCATTTT
CAIGTDSNQPQHF